Listed below are T cell receptor beta chains from one sample, sequenced in a study of blood T cell repertoires in COVID-19. This table comes from immunoSEQ multiplex PCR, and its TCRdb copy is limited to in-frame clones, with some not included. In the table there are about 260,000 clones, roughly 80% of which are singletons. Sequencing was performed on peripheral blood. The origin of the receptors is a man between 60 and 70 years old who had recovered from COVID-19. Each CDR3 is given with its conserved first and last residue. Fields, in order: V gene, clone size, J gene, CDR3 protein. The size of a clone is reported for some rows only, either as once, few or many, or as a class for expanded clones.

>TRBV10-3|-|TRBJ1-5
CAISDLWTSSPRNQPQHF
>TRBV29-1|few|TRBJ2-7
CSVVDRVTEQYF
>TRBV6-5|-|TRBJ1-5
CASRPGQANQPQHF
>TRBV29-1|-|TRBJ1-1
CSVEGTAIEAFF
>TRBV7-9|-|TRBJ2-3
CASSSQGARGTDTQYF
>TRBV10-3|-|TRBJ2-5
CAISESWLAENQETQYF
>TRBV9|-|TRBJ1-3
CAGERRSGNTIYF
>TRBV19|-|TRBJ1-5
CASSIIGRLGDQPQHF
>TRBV3-1/TRBV3-2|few|TRBJ1-2
CASSLPGTNYGYTF
>TRBV7-2|-|TRBJ1-2
CASSLGPGQGSNYGYTF
>TRBV28|once|TRBJ1-1
CASSMPRVVNTEAFF
>TRBV28|-|TRBJ1-1
CASSPRGRGLTEAFF
>TRBV6-5|once|TRBJ2-7
CASSLTGTGTYEQYF